The clone carrying this TCR beta chain was picked up one time. Its antigen is unknown. The entry originates in a study of PD-1 blockade in classical Hodgkin lymphoma. Study-wide background: Each patient was given nivolumab 3 mg/kg through a vein every 2 weeks. Study-wide results and limits: Patients with a complete response exhibited baseline diversity comparable to newly diagnosed patients.

Generated by immunoSEQ multiplex PCR, the TCRdb table keeps only in-frame clones and is missing some. The sample has 100,000 to 120,000 clones, 70% to 90% seen once; the top ten hold just under 20%. This CDR3 is 16 amino acids long. Germline V CDR1 and CDR2: MDHEN, SYDVKM. V lost 3 bases, J lost 3 bases, and 18 bases lay in between. Relapse after autologous stem cell transplantation occurred in every patient, and brentuximab vedotin exposure varied. This sequence was found in a human donor with classical Hodgkin lymphoma. This specimen consisted of peripheral blood mononuclear cells (PBMCs), obtained before the second cycle of nivolumab. The gene calls are TRBV28 and TRBJ2-7, with TRBD2 as a possible D gene (6 bases). The CDR3 sequence is CASSLSGAVGGYEQYF. CDR3 coding DNA: TGTGCCAGCAGTTTGTCCGGGGCCGTGGGGGGCTACGAGCAGTACTTC. Looking up the rest from reference TRBV28 and TRBJ2-7 gives the full variable domain: DVKVTQSSRYLVKRTGEKVFLECVQDMDHENMFWYRQDPGLGLRLIYFSYDVKMKEKGDIPEGYSVSREKKERFSLILESASTNQTSMYLCASSLSGAVGGYEQYFGPGTRLTVT.